This entry is about one T cell receptor (beta chain). Its target is not known. The assay was immunoSEQ multiplex PCR, and TCRdb's table has in-frame clones only and misses some. The sample records more than 400,000 clones, about 72% being singletons. CDR1 and CDR2 from the germline V gene are SQVTM and ANQGSEA. This CDR3 is 14 amino acids long. With V trimmed by 8 bases and J by 2 bases, 8 bases remained unmatched. Every donor, a Caucasian adult, lived in Nashville, Tennessee. This entry is derived from a study of shared clonotypes between healthy human individuals. Study conclusions and caveats: A limitation of the genetic and exposure-history diversity represented arose from few donors. It was only blood that was sampled, and tissue repertoires likely differ.

This clonotype originated in a woman in her thirties or forties in good health. Some clones in this sample may be carry-over from other donors' samples. Sequencing was carried out using PBMCs. The chain couples TRBV29-1 to TRBJ2-7; 11 bases agree with TRBD2. The CDR3 protein is CSIRLAGMTYEQYF. CDR3 DNA: TGCAGCATAAGACTAGCGGGAATGACCTACGAGCAGTACTTC.